This TCR beta chain was identified in a study of T cells after yellow fever vaccination. This clonotype was counted between two and nine times. Per germline, CDR1 SEHNR and CDR2 FQNEAQ (reference sequence). This CDR3 contains 17 residues. V was pared by 5 bases and J by 9 bases, with 18 bases of the junction left unmatched. Making TCR cDNA involved 5'RACE template switching, which added UMIs and a universal primer site. In TCRdb, the 5' RACE reads were re-called with MiXCR into one record per CDR3 protein. Of 300,000 to 450,000 distinct CDR3 sequences listed, 6.2% are singletons. The chain couples TRBV7-9 to TRBJ1-3, with TRBD1 matching over 8 bases. Specimen: PBMCs, collected 5 days after the yellow fever booster vaccination. This clonotype was sampled from a man younger than 40 who received the YFV17D yellow fever vaccine. The CDR3 here is CASSAFRDRLGNSTIYF. DNA of the CDR3: TGTGCCAGCAGCGCGTTCCGGGACAGGCTAGGGAATAGCACCATATATTTT.